The next 25 T cell receptor beta chains were all read from a single sample in a study of T cell repertoires in cytomegalovirus infection (dated 2019 in TCRdb). These receptors' antigens are unknown. Sequencing relied on an Illumina HiSeq 1500. TCRdb reworked the public reads: Q25 trimming with fastp, MiXCR clone assembly, productive beta chains retained. Rows with a matching CDR3 protein are joined into one entry that keeps the most common DNA and genes. In this sample the table shows around 900,000 distinct CDR3 sequences, about a third of which occur a single time. Of the sample, 13% is held by the ten largest clones. What the treatment or condition label conveys for this sample: in vitro stimulation with specific CMV peptide epitopes to enrich CMV-specific T cells. Here the sequenced sample was cultured CD8+ T cells from PBMCs, taken from culture after CMV antigen stimulation. These receptors were obtained from a human donor in good health (CMV status not recorded). Some clones in this sample may be carry-over from other donors' samples.

The rearrangement links TRBV27 to TRBJ2-2; D not certain. Trimming pared 7 bases from V and 5 bases from J, leaving 11 bases between. Germline lookup yields CDR1 MNHEY and CDR2 SMNVEV (reference sequence). The CDR3 sequence is 13 residues long. The CDR3 DNA reads as TGTGCCAGCAACACCCGTTGGACCGGGGAGCTGTTTTTT. Amino acid sequence: CASNTRWTGELFF.

The chain couples TRBV4-1 to TRBJ1-5; D perhaps matches TRBD1 (5 bases). The germline CDR1 and CDR2 sequences are MGHRA and YSYEKL. The CDR3 contains 15 residues. The V and J ends lost 0 bases and 2 bases respectively, with 8 bases between them. The CDR3 is CASSQDAQGNQPQHF. The CDR3 DNA sequence: TGCGCCAGCAGCCAAGATGCACAGGGCAATCAGCCCCAGCATTTT.

A word on this clonotype: An end of the junction does not agree with germline; a read error may underlie this. The V gene is TRBV20-1, the J gene TRBJ1-1; D perhaps matches TRBD1 (6 bases). CDR3 length: 8 residues. Germline CDR1 reads DFQATT; CDR2 reads SNEGSKA (reference sequence). CDR3 bases: TGCAGTGCTAGTACCACAGGGTTT. The encoded protein is CSASTTGF.

V and J are TRBV11-2 and TRBJ2-1; a possible D gene is TRBD2 (6 bases). Trimming cost V 0 bases and J 2 bases, with 14 bases left between them. This CDR3 comprises 17 residues. Looked up from germline, CDR1 is SGHAT and CDR2 is FQNNGV. The CDR3: CASSLDFSDYPYNEQFF. Written as DNA, the CDR3 is TGTGCCAGCAGCTTAGATTTTTCGGACTACCCCTACAATGAGCAGTTCTTC.

In its sample, this clonotype was seen a few times. This chain joins TRBV10-3 and TRBJ1-3; weak D call: TRBD1 (5 bases). Germline loops: CDR1 ENHRY, CDR2 SYGVKD. The CDR3 runs to 14 residues. The V end lost 3 bases, the J end lost 1 base, and 7 bases lay between the germline ends. CDR3 loop: CAISDRGSGNTIYF. The CDR3 DNA reads TGTGCCATCAGTGACCGGGGGTCTGGAAACACCATATATTTT.

J is TRBJ1-5 and V is TRBV5-5, with D possibly matching TRBD1 (5 bases). There are 14 residues in the CDR3. CDR1 is SGHKS, CDR2 YYEKEE, per germline (reference sequence). The V gene lost 5 bases and the J gene lost 4 bases, with 13 bases spanning the gap. CDR3 DNA sequence: TGTGCCAGCAGTACTGCAGGGTATAATCAGCCCCAGCATTTT. Its translation: CASSTAGYNQPQHF.

This CDR3 is CASSLTGTGDSPLHF. The CDR3 DNA reads as TGTGCCAGCAGCTTGACCGGGACAGGGGATTCACCCCTCCACTTT. The V call is TRBV7-6, the J call TRBJ1-6; TRBD1 aligns across 10 bases. The junction had 4 bases not matched to a gene; V was cut back by 3 bases and J by 8 bases. The CDR3 spans 15 residues. Germline assignment: CDR1 SGHVS and CDR2 FNYEAQ.

This clonotype was counted at least ten times. The chain links TRBV6-1 to TRBJ2-7, with D possibly called TRBD1 or TRBD2 (6 bases each). The CDR3 totals 19 residues. Germline CDR1 is MNHNS and CDR2 is SASEGT. V was cut by 7 bases and J by 2 bases, with 30 bases left in between. The CDR3 here is CASMSWGAKRGETPYEQYF. The CDR3 DNA reads as TGTGCCAGCATGAGCTGGGGGGCCAAACGAGGGGAGACCCCCTACGAGCAGTACTTC.

The rearrangement joins TRBV12-3 or TRBV12-4 to TRBJ2-7; the D call may be TRBD1 or TRBD2 (6 bases each). This CDR3 has 14 residues. With 4 bases removed from V and 4 bases from J, the gap between germline ends came to 14 bases. This CDR3 is CASSYGGREYEQYF. The CDR3 DNA reads as TGTGCCAGCAGTTATGGGGGGCGCGAATACGAGCAGTACTTC.

This chain links TRBV27 with TRBJ2-7, with TRBD1 identical over 7 bases. Germline V lookup: CDR1 MNHEY, CDR2 SMNVEV (reference sequence). The CDR3 is 15 residues long. The CDR3, as DNA: TGTGCCAACAGTTTGACAGGGCTAGGGGCCTACGAGCAGTACGTC. Its translation is CANSLTGLGAYEQYV.

This clonotype has just a few counts. The V gene is TRBV27, the J gene TRBJ1-4; D is uncertain. The CDR3 length is 13 residues. Trimming stripped 3 bases from V and 7 bases from J, with 9 bases between. Per the germline V gene, CDR1 is MNHEY and CDR2 is SMNVEV (reference sequence). The CDR3 here is CASSFIGGEKLFF. The DNA of the CDR3 is TGTGCCAGCAGTTTCATCGGTGGTGAAAAACTGTTTTTT.

This clonotype was counted once. The rearrangement joins TRBV12-3 or TRBV12-4 to TRBJ1-2; 7 bases align to TRBD1. The ends lost 9 bases at V and 5 bases at J; junction bases unmatched: 18. The CDR3 covers 16 residues. As DNA, the CDR3 is TGTGCCAGAAGAACCGCCGGGACAGCAAGAGAGTATGGCTACACCTTC. Its translation is CARRTAGTAREYGYTF.

This clonotype was found many times. The J gene is TRBJ1-2, the V gene TRBV7-2, with TRBD1 matching over 12 bases. V gave up 5 bases and J gave up 8 bases; unmatched junction bases: 12. The CDR3 is 16 residues long. CDR1 and CDR2 (germline): SGHTA, FQGNSA. In DNA form, the CDR3 reads TGTGCCAGCAGCCGGGAAATGGGACAGGGGGCTAAAGGCTACACCTTC. It is translated as CASSREMGQGAKGYTF.

Concerning this clonotype: A single base separates this from a much larger clone, so it may be a read error. CDR3 region: CASSLGTGSSCEQYF. Here the CDR3 DNA reads TGTGCCAGCAGCTTAGGGACAGGGTCCTCCTGCGAGCAGTACTTC. The chain joins TRBV7-2 to TRBJ2-7, with TRBD1 identical over 8 bases. Germline CDR1 is SGHTA and CDR2 is FQGNSA. The CDR3 spans 15 residues.

This clonotype was counted between two and nine times. The chain recombines TRBV6-5 with TRBJ2-6; 8 bases agree with TRBD2. The germline V gene encodes CDR1 MNHEY and CDR2 SVGAGI. Trimming cost V 1 base and J 0 bases; bases outside gene matches: 8. This CDR3 contains 19 residues. The CDR3 coding sequence is TGTGCCAGCAGTTACTACGGGGGGGACCTCGGCTCTGGGGCCAACGTCCTGACTTTC. Translation: CASSYYGGDLGSGANVLTF.

The chain recombines TRBV14 with TRBJ2-1; D ambiguous. Deletions cut 2 bases from V and 12 bases from J, with 11 bases between. The V gene's germline CDR1 is SGHDN and CDR2 FVKESK. There are 12 residues in the CDR3. CDR3 coding DNA: TGTGCCAGCAGCCAACTCCGTTACCTGCAGTTCTTC. It codes for CASSQLRYLQFF.

As regards this clonotype: The junction departs from the called germline gene at one end, perhaps through a read error. V is TRBV6-2 or TRBV6-3 and J is TRBJ1-1, with a tentative D call TRBD1 (6 bases). Germline assignment: CDR1 MNHEY and CDR2 SVGEGT. This CDR3 contains 18 residues. CDR3 loop: CTSSYLELGARMNTEAFF. Written as DNA, the CDR3 is TGTACCAGCAGTTACTTAGAGCTGGGGGCGCGAATGAACACTGAAGCTTTCTTT.

The chain has TRBV27 and TRBJ2-7; TRBD1 matches at 7 bases. Germline values: CDR1 MNHEY, CDR2 SMNVEV (reference sequence). The V gene end was trimmed by 3 bases and the J gene end by 2 bases; junction bases not matched to a gene: 7. The CDR3 sequence is 15 residues long. CDR3 DNA sequence: TGTGCCAGCAGTTTCCGGGACAGTGGAACCTACGAGCAGTACTTC. Protein sequence: CASSFRDSGTYEQYF.

This clonotype was detected ten times or more. The chain couples TRBV6-6 to TRBJ2-3; D remains unclear. From germline, CDR1 is MNHNY and CDR2 SVGAGI (reference sequence). Deletions cut 6 bases from V and 6 bases from J, with 10 bases between. This CDR3 is built from 12 residues. The CDR3 coding sequence is TGTGCCAGCAGCCTCTACAGCGATACGCAGTATTTT. Translated: CASSLYSDTQYF.

The J gene is TRBJ2-7, the V gene TRBV15; TRBD1 is a possible D gene (6 bases). The CDR3 is 14 amino acids. Looked up from germline, CDR1 is LNHNV and CDR2 is YYDKDF (reference sequence). V was cut by 4 bases and J by 6 bases, with 16 bases left in between. The CDR3 protein is CATSTSPKGGEQYF. The CDR3 coding sequence is TGTGCCACCAGCACCTCCCCTAAAGGGGGCGAGCAGTACTTC.

This clonotype was found a few times. The chain links TRBV13 to TRBJ1-6; D is uncertain. Trimming took off 8 bases at V and 10 bases at J, with 18 bases between the two ends. Germline CDR1 and CDR2: PRHDT and FYEKMQ (reference sequence). This CDR3 has 14 residues. The CDR3 region has the DNA TGTGCCAGCGGCTGGGGAGAGGACCTGTCACCCCTCCACTTT. This sequence encodes CASGWGEDLSPLHF. Variable domain in full (rest from reference TRBV13 and TRBJ1-6): AAGVIQSPRHLIKEKRETATLKCYPIPRHDTVYWYQQGPGQDPQFLISFYEKMQSDKGSIPDRFSAQQFSDYHSELNMSSLELGDSALYFCASGWGEDLSPLHFGNGTRLTVT.

This clonotype was recorded many times. The chain employs TRBV12-3 or TRBV12-4 and TRBJ1-2, with a tentative D call TRBD1 (5 bases). The CDR3 consists of 14 residues. The V end was cut by 5 bases, the J end by 3 bases, with 13 bases between. The CDR3 DNA reads as TGTGCCAGCAGTCCGGTTGGGGCGGACTATGGCTACACCTTC. Amino acids: CASSPVGADYGYTF.

Only a few counts were recorded for this clonotype. V usage is TRBV6-1 and J usage is TRBJ1-6; D ambiguous. The V and J ends lost 5 bases and 4 bases respectively, with 12 bases between them. The CDR3 has 15 residues. Germline loops: CDR1 MNHNS, CDR2 SASEGT. CDR3 coding DNA: TGTGCCAGCAGTCTCCTCGATCCTTATAATTCACCCCTCCACTTT. It translates to CASSLLDPYNSPLHF.

This clonotype was seen a few times. The chain combines TRBV27 with TRBJ2-2; 10 nucleotides agree with TRBD1. The CDR3 loop spans 14 amino acids. The junction had 6 bases not matched to a gene; V was cut back by 11 bases and J by 3 bases. The germline CDR1 and CDR2 sequences are MNHEY and SMNVEV (reference sequence). The CDR3 bases are TGTGCCGGAAGACAGGGGGCATACACCGGGGAGCTGTTTTTT. It yields the protein CAGRQGAYTGELFF.

This clonotype was counted ten times or more. The CDR3 DNA reads as TGTGCCAGCAGCCCATGGGCAGCGGGGTCCCAAGAGACCCAGTACTTC. Residues: CASSPWAAGSQETQYF. The V gene is TRBV7-6, the J gene TRBJ2-5; 7 nucleotides align to TRBD2. The trim removed 5 bases at V and 1 base at J, leaving 10 bases unmatched. The CDR3 has 16 amino acids. From germline, CDR1 is SGHVS and CDR2 FNYEAQ.